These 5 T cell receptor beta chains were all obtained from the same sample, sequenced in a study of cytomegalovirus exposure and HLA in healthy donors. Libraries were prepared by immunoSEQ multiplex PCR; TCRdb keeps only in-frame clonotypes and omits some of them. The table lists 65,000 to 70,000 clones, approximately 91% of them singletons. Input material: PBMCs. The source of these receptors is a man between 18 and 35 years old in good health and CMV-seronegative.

CDR3 coding DNA: TGCGCCAGCAGCTTGGTAAGGGGACTAGCGGGCGTAAGGAATGAGCAGTTCTTC. As protein: CASSLVRGLAGVRNEQFF. The chain combines TRBV5-1 with TRBJ2-1; 12 bases map to TRBD2. The germline CDR1 and CDR2 sequences are SGHRS and YFSETQ. J was trimmed by 7 bases and V by 0 bases; bases with no gene match: 11. This CDR3 is 18 amino acids long.

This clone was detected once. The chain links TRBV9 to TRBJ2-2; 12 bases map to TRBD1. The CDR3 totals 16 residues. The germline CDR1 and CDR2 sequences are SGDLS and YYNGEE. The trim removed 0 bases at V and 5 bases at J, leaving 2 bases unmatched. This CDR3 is CASSVAGQGATGELFF. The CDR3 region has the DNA TGTGCCAGCAGCGTAGCGGGACAGGGGGCAACCGGGGAGCTGTTTTTT.

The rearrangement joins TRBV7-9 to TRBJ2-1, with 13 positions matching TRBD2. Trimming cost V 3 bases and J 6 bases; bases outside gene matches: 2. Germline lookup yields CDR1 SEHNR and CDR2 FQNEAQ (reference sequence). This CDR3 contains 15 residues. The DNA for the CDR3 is TGTGCCAGCAGCTTGTGGACTAGCGGGAGCAATGAGCAGTTCTTC. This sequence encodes CASSLWTSGSNEQFF.

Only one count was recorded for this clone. The CDR3 coding sequence is TGCAGCGTCCAGGGGGTTTGGGGCTACACCTTC. Protein product: CSVQGVWGYTF. V usage is TRBV29-1 and J usage is TRBJ1-2; TRBD1 matches 7 bases. Trimming removed 6 bases from V and 8 bases from J; junction bases left unmatched: 6. The CDR3 length is 11 residues. Germline-derived CDR1 and CDR2 are SQVTM and ANQGSEA.

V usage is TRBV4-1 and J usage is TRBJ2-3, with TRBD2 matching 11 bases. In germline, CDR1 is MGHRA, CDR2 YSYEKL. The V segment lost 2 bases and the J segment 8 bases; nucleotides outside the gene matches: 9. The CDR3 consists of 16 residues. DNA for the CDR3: TGCGCCAGCAGCCAACCCACTAGCGGGAGAAACGGTACGCAGTATTTT. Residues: CASSQPTSGRNGTQYF.